The TCR beta chain described here comes from a study of control samples from healthy donors and cancer patients. Data came from immunoSEQ multiplex PCR; TCRdb stores just in-frame clones and leaves some out. The profile shows 70,000 to 100,000 clones, 90% to 95% of them singletons. The trim removed 5 bases at V and 7 bases at J, leaving 5 bases unmatched. Germline values: CDR1 SGHNT, CDR2 YENEEA. The CDR3 is 15 residues long. The chain couples TRBV11-3 to TRBJ2-2; 12 nucleotides align to TRBD1. The source is a man in his fifties or sixties in good health. The sample taken for sequencing was blood. The CDR3 region has the DNA TGTGCCAGCAGCGGAGGGACAGGGGGCCACGGGGAGCTGTTTTTT. As protein: CASSGGTGGHGELFF. Based on the CDR3 plus reference TRBV11-3 and TRBJ2-2, the full variable domain is EAGVVQSPRYKIIEKKQPVAFWCNPISGHNTLYWYLQNLGQGPELLIRYENEEAVDDSQLPKDRFSAERLKGVDSTLKIQPAELGDSAVYLCASSGGTGGHGELFFGEGSRLTVL.